The next 28 T cell receptor beta chains were all read from a single sample in a study of T cells in Graves' hyperthyroidism and ophthalmopathy. What was amplified from RNA transcripts were TCR beta CDR3 regions. First-round RT-PCR targeting the TCR CDR3 was performed with the HTBI primer set. TCRdb called the multiplex PCR reads again in MiXCR, with one record for every CDR3 protein. The data contain fewer than 800,000 distinct CDR3 sequences, about a sixth of them singletons. Sequencing used blood. All receptors derive from a young man with Graves' hyperthyroidism.

This clonotype was detected a few times. The chain is built from TRBV19 and TRBJ1-5, with TRBD1 as a possible D gene (5 bases). Trimming took 2 bases from V and 2 from J, leaving 16 bases between them. This CDR3 comprises 17 residues. Germline-derived CDR1 and CDR2 are LNHDA and SQIVND (reference sequence). The CDR3 loop is CASSISGTHRGNQPQHF. The CDR3 DNA reads TGTGCCAGTAGTATATCAGGGACCCATCGGGGCAATCAGCCCCAGCATTTT. Complete variable domain (other parts from reference TRBV19 and TRBJ1-5): DGGITQSPKYLFRKEGQNVTLSCEQNLNHDAMYWYRQDPGQGLRLIYYSQIVNDFQKGDIAEGYSVSREKKESFPLTVTSAQKNPTAFYLCASSISGTHRGNQPQHFGDGTRLSIL.

In the case of this clonotype: Possible read error: a much larger clone is one base away. The chain combines TRBV28 with TRBJ1-2; D ambiguous. CDR1 and CDR2 (germline): MDHEN, SYDVKM. The CDR3 runs to 14 residues. The V gene lost 4 bases and the J gene lost 5 bases, with 14 bases spanning the gap. DNA for the CDR3: TGTGCCAGCAGTTCGAGGACGACGACTTATGGCTACACCTTC. This gives the protein CASSSRTTTYGYTF.

This clonotype was counted between two and nine times. V gene TRBV2 combines with J gene TRBJ1-2; a possible D gene is TRBD1 (5 bases). Germline CDR1 is SNHLY and CDR2 is FYNNEI. Trimming left V 4 bases short and J 1 base short, with 7 bases between. The CDR3 totals 13 residues. The CDR3, as DNA: TGTGCCAGCAGTGGACAGTTTAACTATGGCTACACCTTC. Translating gives CASSGQFNYGYTF. Filled out from reference TRBV2 and TRBJ1-2, the complete variable domain reads EPEVTQTPSHQVTQMGQEVILRCVPISNHLYFYWYRQILGQKVEFLVSFYNNEISEKSEIFDDQFSVERPDGSNFTLKIRSTKLEDSAMYFCASSGQFNYGYTFGSGTRLTVV.

This clonotype occurred a few times. The rearrangement uses TRBV7-9 and TRBJ2-4, with a possible D match to TRBD2 (5 bases). The CDR3 sequence is 15 residues long. Germline loops: CDR1 SEHNR, CDR2 FQNEAQ (reference sequence). Between the trimmed V and J ends, which lost 7 bases and 5 bases, there was a span of 18 bases. The CDR3 loop is CASTPIVAAENIQYF. Here the CDR3 DNA reads TGTGCCAGCACTCCCATTGTGGCAGCGGAAAACATTCAGTACTTC.

This clonotype has a count of ten or more. J is TRBJ2-2 and V is TRBV28; D possibly corresponds to TRBD2 (5 bases). CDR3 length: 17 amino acids. V lost 5 bases and J lost 2, with 18 bases in between. Germline lookup yields CDR1 MDHEN and CDR2 SYDVKM. Here the CDR3 DNA reads TGTGCCAGCAGTCTCAATCAACCGGGAAATAACACCGGGGAGCTGTTTTTT. It codes for CASSLNQPGNNTGELFF.

This clonotype was detected ten times or more. The chain is built from TRBV18 and TRBJ1-5; D call uncertain. This CDR3 spans 14 amino acids. From germline, CDR1 is KGHSH and CDR2 LQKENI. Trimming took off 3 bases at V and 0 bases at J, with 6 bases between the two ends. The CDR3 spells CASSPSSSNQPQHF. The DNA for the CDR3 is TGTGCCAGCTCACCTTCAAGTAGCAATCAGCCCCAGCATTTT.

To note about this clonotype: A much larger clone lies a single base off, so this may be a read error. CDR3 sequence (DNA): TGTGCCAGCAGTTACGGGGGGGGCAATCAGCCCCAGCATTTT. Residues: CASSYGGGNQPQHF. V is TRBV6-2 or TRBV6-3 and J is TRBJ1-5; tentative D call: TRBD1 (5 bases). The V end lost 2 bases, the J end lost 2 bases, and 7 bases lay between the germline ends. The germline CDR1 and CDR2 sequences are MNHEY and SVGEGT. This CDR3 is 14 amino acids long.

This sequence joins TRBV27 and TRBJ2-2; no clear D gene. There are 14 residues in the CDR3. Germline V gene sequence: CDR1 MNHEY, CDR2 SMNVEV (reference sequence). Trimming took 2 bases from V and 8 from J, leaving 12 bases between them. For the CDR3, the DNA is TGTGCCAGCAGTTTAAAGACCCCGAAGGGGGAGCTGTTTTTT. This translates into CASSLKTPKGELFF.

The chain recombines TRBV27 with TRBJ2-3; 10 bases fit TRBD2. This CDR3 region has 16 residues. Germline values: CDR1 MNHEY, CDR2 SMNVEV (reference sequence). V shed 0 bases, J shed 4 bases, and the junction held 4 bases outside the gene matches. CDR3 in DNA: TGTGCCAGCAGTTTATCGGCTAGCGGGAGTGCAGATACGCAGTATTTT. As protein: CASSLSASGSADTQYF.

This clonotype was observed a few times. The chain links TRBV19 to TRBJ1-5; tentatively, D is TRBD1 (5 bases). CDR3 length equals 15 residues. Looked up from germline, CDR1 is LNHDA and CDR2 is SQIVND (reference sequence). V gave up 8 bases and J gave up 5 bases, with 19 bases separating them. The CDR3, as DNA: TGTGCCAGTCGCAAGGATTGGCAGGGACATCAGCCCCAGCATTTT. Its protein is CASRKDWQGHQPQHF. Full variable domain (missing parts from reference TRBV19 and TRBJ1-5): DGGITQSPKYLFRKEGQNVTLSCEQNLNHDAMYWYRQDPGQGLRLIYYSQIVNDFQKGDIAEGYSVSREKKESFPLTVTSAQKNPTAFYLCASRKDWQGHQPQHFGDGTRLSIL.

This clonotype has just a few counts. The J gene is TRBJ1-2, the V gene TRBV7-9; tentative D call: TRBD1 (6 bases). This CDR3 contains 13 residues. CDR1 is SEHNR, CDR2 FQNEAQ, per germline (reference sequence). V was trimmed by 1 base and J by 8 bases, leaving 11 bases between them. The DNA for the CDR3 is TGTGCCAGCAGCTTAGAGGGAGGACAGGGCTACACCTTC. Protein product: CASSLEGGQGYTF. Full variable domain (outside the CDR3, taken from reference TRBV7-9 and TRBJ1-2): DTGVSQNPRHKITKRGQNVTFRCDPISEHNRLYWYRQTLGQGPEFLTYFQNEAQLEKSRLLSDRFSAERPKGSFSTLEIQRTEQGDSAMYLCASSLEGGQGYTFGSGTRLTVV.

This clonotype was picked up many times. The rearrangement links TRBV28 to TRBJ2-7; no reliable D call. Germline V CDR1 and CDR2: MDHEN, SYDVKM. V dropped 3 bases and J dropped 3 bases, with 24 bases sitting between them. CDR3 size: 18 residues. This CDR3 reads CASSLEWVWDSGDYEQYF. CDR3 bases: TGTGCCAGCAGTTTGGAGTGGGTGTGGGATAGTGGAGACTACGAGCAGTACTTC.

This clonotype was seen a handful of times. The V call is TRBV5-4, the J call TRBJ2-5; 8 bases are a match to TRBD2. This CDR3 is 17 amino acids long. CDR1 SGHNT and CDR2 YYREEE come from the germline V gene (reference sequence). J lost 5 bases, V lost 2 bases, and 14 bases had no gene match. The DNA for the CDR3 is TGTGCCAGCAGCTTAGTACCAGCGGGAGACAATGGGGAGACCCAGTACTTC. Protein: CASSLVPAGDNGETQYF.

This clonotype was counted a few times. The V call is TRBV15, the J call TRBJ2-7; D is possibly TRBD1 (6 bases). The length of the CDR3 is 13 residues. Germline CDR1 and CDR2: LNHNV and YYDKDF (reference sequence). Between the trimmed V and J ends, which lost 1 base and 6 bases, there was a span of 10 bases. The CDR3 here is CATSRATGLEQYF. The DNA for the CDR3 is TGTGCCACCAGCAGAGCTACAGGGCTCGAGCAGTACTTC.

The V gene is TRBV29-1, the J gene TRBJ2-5, with D unclear. Trimming left V 4 bases short and J 1 base short, with 13 bases between. Germline V lookup: CDR1 SQVTM, CDR2 ANQGSEA. The CDR3 is made up of 14 amino acids. The CDR3 coding sequence is TGCAGCGTTGTTAGCAGGCGATTCCAAGAGACCCAGTACTTC. This translates into CSVVSRRFQETQYF.

There are many counts of this clonotype. The chain is built from TRBV30 and TRBJ1-2; possible D gene TRBD1, 5 bases. There are 13 residues in the CDR3. Germline V gene lookup returns CDR1 GTSNPN and CDR2 SVGIG (reference sequence). V was trimmed by 3 bases and J by 8 bases, leaving 16 bases between them. The CDR3 sequence is CAWRDILRGGYTF. Here the CDR3 DNA reads TGTGCCTGGAGGGACATTCTACGGGGCGGCTACACCTTC. Combining the CDR3 with reference TRBV30 and TRBJ1-2 gives the whole variable domain SQTIHQWPATLVQPVGSPLSLECTVEGTSNPNLYWYRQAAGRGLQLLFYSVGIGQISSEVPQNLSASRPQDRQFILSSKKLLLSDSGFYLCAWRDILRGGYTFGSGTRLTVV.

The chain employs TRBV29-1 and TRBJ2-5, with D uncertain. The CDR3 consists of 10 residues. Germline CDR1 reads SQVTM; CDR2 reads ANQGSEA. V was clipped by 6 bases and J by 3 bases, with 5 bases between them. The DNA for the CDR3 is TGCAGCGTGGCCAAAGAGACCCAGTACTTC. This sequence encodes CSVAKETQYF.

The rearrangement links TRBV4-1 to TRBJ2-5, with D possibly matching TRBD2 (7 bases). The CDR3 has 17 amino acids. V shed 0 bases and J shed 0 bases, with 14 bases lying between them. CDR1 is MGHRA, CDR2 YSYEKL, per germline. For the CDR3, the DNA is TGCGCCAGCAGCCAAGAACAGGGAGGGGGGTACCAAGAGACCCAGTACTTC. The encoded protein is CASSQEQGGGYQETQYF.

This clonotype has ten or more counts. This chain connects TRBV6-2 or TRBV6-3 to TRBJ2-1; D is ambiguous. V was pared by 8 bases and J by 10 bases, with 12 bases between. Looked up from germline, CDR1 is MNHEY and CDR2 is SVGEGT. CDR3 length: 11 residues. The CDR3 sequence is CASSYGPEQFF. The CDR3 DNA is TGTGCCAGCTCGTACGGGCCGGAGCAGTTCTTC.

The rearrangement joins TRBV5-6 to TRBJ2-7; no clear D gene. In germline, CDR1 is SGHDT, CDR2 YYEEEE. The V and J ends lost 6 bases and 2 bases respectively, with 18 bases between them. CDR3 size: 15 residues. Written as DNA, the CDR3 is TGTGCCAGCACCCGGACCGCCCCGCCAGCCTACGAGCAGTACTTC. Its protein product is CASTRTAPPAYEQYF.

This clonotype has ten or more counts. The genes are TRBV20-1 and TRBJ2-3; tentative D call: TRBD1 (5 bases). V was shortened by 5 bases and J by 7 bases, with 19 bases between the two germline ends. The CDR3 consists of 14 residues. Germline V lookup: CDR1 DFQATT, CDR2 SNEGSKA (reference sequence). Here the CDR3 DNA reads TGCAGTGCTGCAAAGGGGTTGAGGTTATATACGCAGTATTTT. The encoded protein is CSAAKGLRLYTQYF.

This chain joins TRBV3-1 and TRBJ2-1; D is ambiguous. CDR1 LGHDT and CDR2 YNNKEL come from the germline V gene (reference sequence). The length of the CDR3 is 14 residues. V was trimmed by 7 bases and J by 0 bases, leaving 10 bases between them. In DNA, the CDR3 is TGTGCCAGCACCGGGTGGGACTCCTACAATGAGCAGTTCTTC. It is translated as CASTGWDSYNEQFF.

This clonotype was counted a few times. The CDR3, as DNA: TGTGCCAGCCCACCGGGACTAGCGGGAGAAGGAAAGGACAGCGAGCAGTACTTC. Translating gives CASPPGLAGEGKDSEQYF. The chain joins TRBV6-2 or TRBV6-3 to TRBJ2-7; 14 bases are a match to TRBD2. Looked up from germline, CDR1 is MNHEY and CDR2 is SVGEGT. V lost 8 bases and J lost 6; bases outside the gene matches: 18. The CDR3 runs 18 residues.

The V gene is TRBV20-1, the J gene TRBJ1-2, with TRBD1 identical over 7 bases. Germline V CDR1 and CDR2: DFQATT, SNEGSKA (reference sequence). There are 13 residues in the CDR3. The V gene end was trimmed by 5 bases and the J gene end by 4 bases; junction bases not matched to a gene: 7. The CDR3 DNA reads TGCAGTGCTCCGGACAGGTTGACCTATGGCTACACCTTC. Translated: CSAPDRLTYGYTF.

The chain carries TRBV4-1 and TRBJ2-1; D perhaps matches TRBD1 (6 bases). Germline-derived CDR1 and CDR2 are MGHRA and YSYEKL. CDR3 length: 14 amino acids. V was shortened by 6 bases and J by 9 bases, with 18 bases between the two germline ends. In DNA, the CDR3 is TGCGCCAGCAGTCTCGAGCAGACAGGCCGTGAGCAGTTCTTC. It specifies CASSLEQTGREQFF.

This clonotype was observed a handful of times. V is TRBV5-4 and J is TRBJ2-7; D gene ambiguous. V lost 4 bases and J 2 bases, leaving 16 bases between the germline ends. From germline, CDR1 is SGHNT and CDR2 YYREEE (reference sequence). The CDR3 is 15 amino acids. This CDR3 reads CASSHRDTVTYEQYF. The CDR3 nucleotides read TGTGCCAGCAGCCACCGAGACACTGTAACCTACGAGCAGTACTTC. Full variable domain (remainder filled in from reference TRBV5-4 and TRBJ2-7): ETGVTQSPTHLIKTRGQQVTLRCSSQSGHNTVSWYQQALGQGPQFIFQYYREEENGRGNFPPRFSGLQFPNYSSELNVNALELDDSALYLCASSHRDTVTYEQYFGPGTRLTVT.

V gene TRBV19 combines with J gene TRBJ2-1; D is unclear. V gave up 3 bases and J gave up 4 bases, with 7 bases separating them. This CDR3 contains 13 residues. CDR1 is LNHDA, CDR2 SQIVND, per germline (reference sequence). As DNA, the CDR3 is TGTGCCAGTAGTATCAACGGGTACAATGAGCAGTTCTTC. It encodes CASSINGYNEQFF.

This clonotype was seen repeatedly, ten times or more. This chain links TRBV28 with TRBJ1-2; a weak D match, TRBD1 (5 bases). V was cut by 4 bases and J by 5 bases, with 11 bases left in between. Germline V lookup: CDR1 MDHEN, CDR2 SYDVKM. This CDR3 contains 13 residues. This CDR3 reads CASSSRQKYGYTF. DNA for the CDR3: TGTGCCAGCAGTTCCAGACAGAAGTATGGCTACACCTTC.